The 28 T cell receptor beta chains below come from one sample, sequenced in a study of blood T cell repertoires in COVID-19 (dated by TCRdb to about 2020). Receptor libraries were prepared by the immunoSEQ multiplex PCR assay. TCRdb provides this immuneACCESS table in a form limited to in-frame rearrangements. Some clones are lacking; in checked studies, under half of them reflect an unresolved V gene, and why the rest are absent is not known. The sample records tens of thousands of clones, around 86% of which are singletons. Approximately 20% of the sample is in the top ten clones. Sequencing was carried out using peripheral blood. These receptors all stem from an elderly woman with COVID-19, enrolled during active disease.

This chain uses TRBV6-4 with TRBJ2-3; 8 bases line up with TRBD2. This CDR3 is built from 18 residues. Germline CDR1 is MRHNA and CDR2 is SNTAGT. J gave up 0 bases and V 4 bases, and 12 bases lay outside the gene matches. CDR3 nucleotide sequence: TGTGCCAGCAGTGTGGCGCGGGAGGACGACCATAGCACAGATACGCAGTATTTT. Protein: CASSVAREDDHSTDTQYF.

The V and J genes are TRBV15 and TRBJ2-3, with D maybe TRBD2 (5 bases). In germline, CDR1 is LNHNV, CDR2 YYDKDF (reference sequence). This CDR3 has 19 amino acids. The germline V and J ends were trimmed by 1 base and 3 bases, with 23 bases remaining between them. The CDR3 spells CATSRVSYFGGGRTDTQYF. In DNA, the CDR3 is TGTGCCACCAGCAGAGTCTCATATTTCGGAGGAGGTAGGACAGATACGCAGTATTTT.

The CDR3 region is CASSSDRETYNEQFF. CDR3 nucleotides: TGTGCCAGCAGTTCGGACAGGGAAACCTACAATGAGCAGTTCTTC. This chain joins TRBV28 and TRBJ2-1; TRBD1 matches at 8 bases. V was pared by 4 bases and J by 2 bases, with 4 bases of the junction left unmatched. The CDR3 contains 15 residues. CDR1 MDHEN and CDR2 SYDVKM come from the germline V gene.

V gene TRBV28 combines with J gene TRBJ1-4; D is unclear. CDR1 is MDHEN and CDR2 is SYDVKM in the germline V gene. Trimming stripped 3 bases from V and 8 bases from J, with 16 bases between. The CDR3 totals 15 residues. The CDR3 is CASSFWAGTVEKLFF. The CDR3 DNA is TGTGCCAGCAGTTTCTGGGCCGGAACGGTGGAAAAACTGTTTTTT.

The V and J genes are TRBV28 and TRBJ1-2; the match to TRBD1 covers 7 bases. V was pared by 2 bases and J by 8 bases, with 5 bases of the junction left unmatched. This CDR3 region has 13 residues. The germline V gene encodes CDR1 MDHEN and CDR2 SYDVKM. This CDR3 is CASSLGTVGGYTF. CDR3 DNA sequence: TGTGCCAGCAGTTTAGGGACAGTGGGAGGCTACACCTTC.

The V call is TRBV4-2, the J call TRBJ2-3, with D hard to call. The CDR3 totals 13 residues. V was cut by 1 base and J by 4 bases, with 6 bases left in between. The germline V gene has CDR1 LGHNA and CDR2 YNFKEQ. The CDR3 DNA reads TGTGCCAGCAGCCAAGCCCTCCCAGATACGCAGTATTTT. Its protein product is CASSQALPDTQYF.

The chain uses TRBV11-2 and TRBJ2-3; 14 bases map to TRBD2. The CDR3 has 16 amino acids. Germline V gene data show CDR1 as SGHAT and CDR2 as FQNNGV. With V trimmed by 5 bases and J by 6 bases, 7 bases remained unmatched. The CDR3 spells CASSPRTSGRKDTQYF. The DNA of the CDR3 is TGTGCCAGCAGCCCCAGGACTAGCGGGAGGAAGGATACGCAGTATTTT. The full variable domain, its missing parts supplied by reference TRBV11-2 and TRBJ2-3, is EAGVAQSPRYKIIEKRQSVAFWCNPISGHATLYWYQQILGQGPKLLIQFQNNGVVDDSQLPKDRFSAERLKGVDSTLKIQPAKLEDSAVYLCASSPRTSGRKDTQYFGPGTRLTVL.

The chain carries TRBV6-4 and TRBJ2-4, with 10 bases lining up with TRBD2. This CDR3 region has 14 residues. Germline lookup yields CDR1 MRHNA and CDR2 SNTAGT. V shed 3 bases and J 6 bases; nucleotides not matched to a gene: 2. CDR3 in amino acids: CASSEGLATNIQYF. The CDR3 nucleotides read TGTGCCAGCAGTGAGGGACTAGCGACAAACATTCAGTACTTC.

The table lists this clone with a few counts. The CDR3 loop is CSVSAPGQGEIGTQYF. As DNA, the CDR3 is TGCAGCGTCTCAGCTCCGGGACAGGGGGAAATTGGTACGCAGTATTTT. The chain links TRBV29-1 to TRBJ2-3, with 11 bases that match TRBD1. The CDR3 extends over 16 amino acids. Per germline, CDR1 SQVTM and CDR2 ANQGSEA. V lost 6 bases and J lost 8; bases outside the gene matches: 16.

CDR3 bases: TGCGCCAGCAGCCAAGACTCCGGGACTAGCGGGAGCACAGATACGCAGTATTTT. This sequence encodes CASSQDSGTSGSTDTQYF. The chain is built from TRBV4-1 and TRBJ2-3, with TRBD2 matching 12 bases. The CDR3 contains 18 residues. Germline loops: CDR1 MGHRA, CDR2 YSYEKL. V shed 0 bases, J shed 0 bases, and the junction held 4 bases outside the gene matches.

This clone appeared a single time. The chain is built from TRBV11-2 and TRBJ2-1; no clear D. The CDR3 is 13 residues long. Trimming removed 0 bases from V and 7 bases from J, with 7 bases in between. In germline, CDR1 is SGHAT, CDR2 FQNNGV. The CDR3 coding sequence is TGTGCCAGCAGCTTAGATCATTTGAATGAGCAGTTCTTC. Translating gives CASSLDHLNEQFF. The complete variable domain, with remaining parts taken from reference TRBV11-2 and TRBJ2-1, reads EAGVAQSPRYKIIEKRQSVAFWCNPISGHATLYWYQQILGQGPKLLIQFQNNGVVDDSQLPKDRFSAERLKGVDSTLKIQPAKLEDSAVYLCASSLDHLNEQFFGPGTRLTVL.

V gene TRBV2 combines with J gene TRBJ1-4; no reliable D call. This CDR3 comprises 13 residues. Germline values: CDR1 SNHLY, CDR2 FYNNEI. V was pared by 8 bases and J by 7 bases, with 14 bases between. The CDR3 DNA reads as TGTGCCAGCCGGATAGGAGCGGGTGAAAAACTGTTTTTT. Protein product: CASRIGAGEKLFF.

This clone occurred a few times. Additional DNA sequences in this sample encode the identical CDR3. The chain has TRBV18 and TRBJ2-2; D gene unclear. CDR1 and CDR2 (germline): KGHSH, LQKENI. The CDR3 is 13 amino acids. V was pared by 3 bases and J by 1 base, with 3 bases between. Here the CDR3 reads CASSPLNTGELFF. The CDR3 nucleotides read TGTGCCAGCTCACCCCTGAACACCGGGGAGCTGTTTTTT. Supplemented by reference TRBV18 and TRBJ2-2, the full variable domain reads NAGVMQNPRHLVRRRGQEARLRCSPMKGHSHVYWYRQLPEEGLKFMVYLQKENIIDESGMPKERFSAEFPKEGPSILRIQQVVRGDSAAYFCASSPLNTGELFFGEGSRLTVL.

This chain uses TRBV30 with TRBJ1-6, with 7 bases lining up with TRBD1. The CDR3 is 14 residues long. Trimming cost V 1 base and J 10 bases; bases outside gene matches: 7. The germline V gene encodes CDR1 GTSNPN and CDR2 SVGIG (reference sequence). CDR3 in DNA: TGTGCCTGGAGTGGACAGGGAGGCAGATCACCCCTCCACTTT. It codes for CAWSGQGGRSPLHF. Using reference TRBV30 and TRBJ1-6 for the parts outside the CDR3, the full variable domain is SQTIHQWPATLVQPVGSPLSLECTVEGTSNPNLYWYRQAAGRGLQLLFYSVGIGQISSEVPQNLSASRPQDRQFILSSKKLLLSDSGFYLCAWSGQGGRSPLHFGNGTRLTVT.

V usage is TRBV5-1 and J usage is TRBJ2-5; unclear D gene. Trimming took 1 base from V and 4 from J, leaving 11 bases between them. Germline lookup yields CDR1 SGHRS and CDR2 YFSETQ. The CDR3 sequence is 14 residues long. CDR3 loop: CASSLQVSSETQYF. The CDR3 coding sequence is TGCGCCAGCAGCTTGCAGGTTTCATCAGAGACCCAGTACTTC.

The rearrangement joins TRBV6-4 to TRBJ2-3; possible D gene TRBD2, 5 bases. Deletions cut 3 bases from V and 0 bases from J, with 10 bases between. Germline CDR1 and CDR2: MRHNA and SNTAGT. The CDR3 consists of 15 residues. CDR3 in amino acids: CASSDYSGSTDTQYF. DNA for the CDR3: TGTGCCAGCAGTGATTACAGCGGAAGCACAGATACGCAGTATTTT.

The V gene is TRBV28, the J gene TRBJ2-1; 7 bases agree with TRBD1. V lost 6 bases, J lost 6 bases, and 11 bases stayed unmatched. CDR1 is MDHEN, CDR2 SYDVKM, per germline. The CDR3 spans 15 residues. CDR3 in DNA: TGTGCCAGCAGCTACTTACGACAGGGTGGCAATGAGCAGTTCTTC. Protein: CASSYLRQGGNEQFF.

The V call is TRBV14, the J call TRBJ2-7, with 8 bases aligning to TRBD1. There are 16 residues in the CDR3. Germline V CDR1 and CDR2: SGHDN, FVKESK. Trimming cost V 0 bases and J 5 bases; bases outside gene matches: 9. The CDR3 DNA sequence: TGTGCCAGCAGCCAAGACAGGACAGGGCTTCCCCACGAGCAGTACTTC. Translation: CASSQDRTGLPHEQYF.

The V and J genes are TRBV5-1 and TRBJ2-5; TRBD1 aligns across 7 bases. Trimming at V came to 2 bases and at J to 6 bases, leaving 4 bases not matched to a gene. Germline lookup yields CDR1 SGHRS and CDR2 YFSETQ. The CDR3 is made up of 13 amino acids. CDR3 DNA sequence: TGCGCCAGCAGCTTAACGACAGGGAAGACCCAGTACTTC. Protein sequence: CASSLTTGKTQYF.

This clone was recorded a few times. This rearrangement joins TRBV5-1 to TRBJ2-3; the D gene is possibly TRBD2 (5 bases). This CDR3 comprises 16 residues. Germline V lookup: CDR1 SGHRS, CDR2 YFSETQ. V was shortened by 4 bases and J by 1 base, with 16 bases between the two germline ends. The CDR3 here is CASSILRVGGTDTQYF. Here the CDR3 DNA reads TGCGCCAGCAGCATCCTTAGGGTCGGGGGCACAGATACGCAGTATTTT.

The chain couples TRBV5-1 to TRBJ2-7, with TRBD1 identical over 9 bases. Germline CDR1 SGHRS, CDR2 YFSETQ. The CDR3 length is 13 residues. Trimming cost V 3 bases and J 3 bases; bases outside gene matches: 1. CDR3 sequence reads: CASSWTGDYEQYF. CDR3 in DNA: TGCGCCAGCAGCTGGACAGGGGACTACGAGCAGTACTTC.

V gene TRBV12-5 combines with J gene TRBJ1-6, with TRBD1 matching over 8 bases. Trimming at V came to 0 bases and at J to 10 bases, leaving 8 bases not matched to a gene. This CDR3 is 16 amino acids long. Germline V lookup: CDR1 LGHNT, CDR2 FRNRAP. CDR3 sequence (DNA): TGTGCTAGTGGTTTGGTAGGCGGACAGGGACGATCACCCCTCCACTTT. Protein product: CASGLVGGQGRSPLHF. The full variable domain, completed using reference TRBV12-5 and TRBJ1-6, is DARVTQTPRHKVTEMGQEVTMRCQPILGHNTVFWYRQTMMQGLELLAYFRNRAPLDDSGMPKDRFSAEMPDATLATLKIQPSEPRDSAVYFCASGLVGGQGRSPLHFGNGTRLTVT.

This clone was observed a few times. The gene calls are TRBV27 and TRBJ2-7; 8 bases line up with TRBD1. V was pared by 2 bases and J by 2 bases, with 5 bases of the junction left unmatched. Germline V gene sequence: CDR1 MNHEY, CDR2 SMNVEV (reference sequence). The CDR3 has 15 amino acids. CDR3 DNA: TGTGCCAGCAGTTTAGGGACAGGCTGGGCCTACGAGCAGTACTTC. Its protein is CASSLGTGWAYEQYF.

The rearrangement links TRBV5-1 to TRBJ2-2; TRBD1 matches 10 bases. Germline V gene lookup returns CDR1 SGHRS and CDR2 YFSETQ. The junction had 4 bases not matched to a gene; V was cut back by 7 bases and J by 4 bases. The CDR3 is 14 amino acids. Here the CDR3 DNA reads TGCGCCAGCGGGGGGACAGGGGTCACCGGGGAGCTGTTTTTT. It translates to CASGGTGVTGELFF.

The chain links TRBV3-1 (or the pseudogene TRBV3-2) to TRBJ2-1, with 7 bases lining up with TRBD2. Germline loops: CDR1 LGHDT, CDR2 YNNKEL (reference sequence). The ends lost 11 bases at V and 2 bases at J; junction bases unmatched: 3. There are 12 residues in the CDR3. The CDR3: CAVGGAYNEQFF. DNA for the CDR3: TGTGCCGTGGGGGGGGCCTACAATGAGCAGTTCTTC.

This clone was found many times. V is TRBV7-9 and J is TRBJ2-3; 11 bases fit TRBD2. Germline trimming cut 5 bases from V and 7 bases from J; bases unmatched to any gene: 5. Germline V gives CDR1 SEHNR, CDR2 FQNEAQ (reference sequence). This CDR3 has 14 residues. CDR3 loop: CASSAGTSGYTQYF. The CDR3 nucleotides are TGTGCCAGCAGCGCAGGGACTAGCGGATATACGCAGTATTTT.

The rearrangement links TRBV12-3 or TRBV12-4 to TRBJ2-7; D may be TRBD2 (6 bases). CDR3 size: 13 residues. Between the trimmed V and J ends, which lost 3 bases and 6 bases, there was a span of 12 bases. CDR3 amino acids: CASSFGTLGEQYF. As DNA, the CDR3 is TGTGCCAGCAGTTTTGGGACTCTGGGCGAGCAGTACTTC.

V usage is TRBV29-1 and J usage is TRBJ2-7, with 7 bases matching TRBD1. This CDR3 spans 12 amino acids. Looked up from germline, CDR1 is SQVTM and CDR2 is ANQGSEA. With 7 bases clipped from V and 3 bases from J, the junction kept 6 bases outside the gene matches. For the CDR3, the DNA is TGCAGCGCGAGACAGGGAGACTACGAGCAGTACTTC. Its translation is CSARQGDYEQYF.